These T cell receptor beta chains were read from a single sample in a study of control samples from healthy donors and cancer patients. Here immunoSEQ multiplex PCR was the method, and the copy in TCRdb shows in-frame clones only, minus some. The profile shows tens of thousands of clones, roughly 90% of them singletons. Sequencing was carried out using PBMCs. Every receptor here comes from a woman between 50 and 59 years old with colorectal cancer. Both conserved end residues are part of each CDR3. The order of the fields is D gene, J gene, V gene, CDR3 DNA, CDR3 protein. D genes are given only for firm matches.

>NA|TRBJ1-5|TRBV19
TGTGCCAGTAGTATAAGTCTAGGACAGCCCCAGCATTTT
CASSISLGQPQHF
>NA|TRBJ1-2|TRBV10-2
TGCGCCACCTCGGGGGGGGGCTTCTATGGCTACACCTTC
CATSGGGFYGYTF
>NA|TRBJ1-1|TRBV7-2
TGTGCCAGCAGGTTAAACACTGAAGCTTTCTTT
CASRLNTEAFF
>TRBD1|TRBJ1-5|TRBV18
TGTGCCAGCTCGCCGACCGGGACAGGTGGGAATAGCAATCAGCCCCAGCATTTT
CASSPTGTGGNSNQPQHF
>NA|TRBJ1-2|TRBV6-6
TGTGCCAGCAGCCCTCAGGGAGATGATGGCTACACCTTC
CASSPQGDDGYTF
>NA|TRBJ2-5|TRBV2
TGTGCCAGCGAGGTTGCCCAAGAGACCCAGTACTTC
CASEVAQETQYF
>NA|TRBJ2-5|TRBV12-3/TRBV12-4
TGTGCCAGCAGTGTAGGAGAGACCCAGTACTTC
CASSVGETQYF
>NA|TRBJ1-3|TRBV9
TGTGCCAGCAGCGGCAACACAGGCCCCCGATCGGGACCCGGAGGAAACACCATATATTTT
CASSGNTGPRSGPGGNTIYF
>NA|TRBJ1-1|TRBV6-1
TGTGCCAGCAGTGAAGGATGGAGCACTGAAGCTTTCTTT
CASSEGWSTEAFF
>TRBD1|TRBJ1-6|TRBV19
TGTGCCAGTAACAACAGGGGTTCAGGGAATTCACCCCTCCACTTT
CASNNRGSGNSPLHF
>NA|TRBJ1-1|TRBV18
TGTGCCAGCGCCCGGGGGGCGCAGACTGAAGCTTTCTTT
CASARGAQTEAFF
>NA|TRBJ1-6|TRBV30
TGTGCCTGGAGTGTCAACAGCTATAATTCACCCCTCCACTTT
CAWSVNSYNSPLHF
>NA|TRBJ2-5|TRBV3-1/TRBV3-2
TGTGCCAGCAGTCCCTCGCGGGGCGGGAAGACCCAGTACTTC
CASSPSRGGKTQYF
>NA|TRBJ2-2|TRBV5-6
TGTGCCAGCAGCTTAGGTAGCGGGGAGCTGTTTTTT
CASSLGSGELFF
>TRBD2|TRBJ2-2|TRBV5-6
TGTGCCAGCAGCACTAGCGGGGGGACCGGGGAGCTGTTTTTT
CASSTSGGTGELFF
>TRBD2|TRBJ2-1|TRBV7-2
TGTGCCAGCAGCTTAGTAGCGGGGGCGCGGTGGAATGAGCAGTTCTTC
CASSLVAGARWNEQFF